These T cell receptor beta chains were read from a single sample in a study of blood T cell repertoires in COVID-19. The repertoire was sequenced with immunoSEQ multiplex PCR; TCRdb's copy has only in-frame clones and lacks some. The data contain about 68,000 clones, over 70% of them seen just once; the ten biggest clones take up around 2%. What was sequenced was peripheral blood. These receptors all come from a human donor in a cohort sampled during active COVID-19. Both conserved end residues are part of each CDR3. A D gene is named only where the DNA matches it firmly. Rows give clone size only sometimes, using once, few, many, or a class for an expanded clone.

d_gene: NA
abundance: NA
v_gene: TRBV5-6
j_gene: TRBJ1-2
CDR3nt: TGTGCCAGCAGCTTGGCCGACAGGCAATCAAACTATGGCTACACCTTC
CDR3aa: CASSLADRQSNYGYTF

d_gene: TRBD2
abundance: NA
v_gene: TRBV24-1
j_gene: TRBJ2-2
CDR3nt: TGTGCCACCCCCGTGGGCCGCGGGAGGGAGGACGGGGAGCTGTTTTTT
CDR3aa: CATPVGRGREDGELFF

d_gene: TRBD2
abundance: NA
v_gene: TRBV9
j_gene: TRBJ2-5
CDR3nt: TGTGCCAGCAGCCATCCTTACTCGGGAGGAGGTGGCTACGAGACCCAGTACTTC
CDR3aa: CASSHPYSGGGGYETQYF

d_gene: NA
abundance: NA
v_gene: TRBV2
j_gene: TRBJ2-3
CDR3nt: TGTGCCAGCACGGCCCAACTAGCATCAGATACGCAGTATTTT
CDR3aa: CASTAQLASDTQYF

d_gene: NA
abundance: NA
v_gene: TRBV12-3/TRBV12-4
j_gene: TRBJ1-2
CDR3nt: TGTGCCAGCAGTTCCGGCGCCACGGGTGGCTACACCTTC
CDR3aa: CASSSGATGGYTF

d_gene: TRBD1
abundance: NA
v_gene: TRBV24-1
j_gene: TRBJ2-2
CDR3nt: TGTGCCACCAGTGATCCTGGACAGGGGACCACCGGGGAGCTGTTTTTT
CDR3aa: CATSDPGQGTTGELFF

d_gene: NA
abundance: few
v_gene: TRBV3-1/TRBV3-2
j_gene: TRBJ2-7
CDR3nt: TGTGCCAGCAGCCAAGAGGGTCAGGCCTACGAGCAGTACTTC
CDR3aa: CASSQEGQAYEQYF

d_gene: NA
abundance: NA
v_gene: TRBV7-9
j_gene: TRBJ1-2
CDR3nt: TGTGCCAGCAGCTTAGGGGCGGGCTATGGCTACACCTTC
CDR3aa: CASSLGAGYGYTF

d_gene: NA
abundance: NA
v_gene: TRBV28
j_gene: TRBJ1-1
CDR3nt: TGTGCCAGCAGTTTGAGAGGGATGGGAAGTACTGAAGCTTTCTTT
CDR3aa: CASSLRGMGSTEAFF

d_gene: TRBD1
abundance: NA
v_gene: TRBV28
j_gene: TRBJ1-4
CDR3nt: TGTGCCAGCAGCCCGACCGGGACAGCTAGATCGAATGAAAAACTGTTTTTT
CDR3aa: CASSPTGTARSNEKLFF

d_gene: NA
abundance: once
v_gene: TRBV7-2
j_gene: TRBJ1-3
CDR3nt: TGTGCCAGCAGCGCAAACAGGGTCGGAAACACCATATATTTT
CDR3aa: CASSANRVGNTIYF

d_gene: TRBD2
abundance: NA
v_gene: TRBV6-6
j_gene: TRBJ2-3
CDR3nt: TGTGCCAGCAGTTACCCGATAGCGGGGGGAGCAGATACGCAGTATTTT
CDR3aa: CASSYPIAGGADTQYF

d_gene: TRBD2
abundance: NA
v_gene: TRBV6-5
j_gene: TRBJ2-3
CDR3nt: TGTGCCAGCAGACCCATGGGGGGGAGCACAGATACGCAGTATTTT
CDR3aa: CASRPMGGSTDTQYF

d_gene: TRBD2
abundance: NA
v_gene: TRBV4-3
j_gene: TRBJ2-1
CDR3nt: TGCGCCAGCAGCCAAGATTCGACTAGCGGGCCCTACAATGAGCAGTTCTTC
CDR3aa: CASSQDSTSGPYNEQFF